Below, 31 T cell receptor beta chains from the same sample are listed, as sequenced in a study of CD8 T cells in Susac syndrome. An input of roughly 0.5 to 1 ug of RNA was subjected to reverse transcription using random hexamers. Each CDR3 protein is one row after TCRdb ran MiXCR on the immunoSEQ multiplex PCR reads. The data contain roughly 200,000 distinct CDR3 sequences, around 96% of them seen just once; the ten biggest clones take up 0.15% to 0.2%. Sequenced input: CD8+ T cells from PBMCs. The receptors were sampled from a human donor with multiple sclerosis.

The CDR3 nucleotides are TGTGCCAGCAGCTTACCCGGAGACAACTACAATGAGCAGTTCTTC. This encodes CASSLPGDNYNEQFF. The chain combines TRBV7-8 with TRBJ2-1; no clear D. In germline, CDR1 is SGHVS, CDR2 FQNEAQ. This CDR3 is built from 15 residues. V dropped 2 bases and J dropped 3 bases, with 11 bases sitting between them. The full variable domain, its missing parts supplied by reference TRBV7-8 and TRBJ2-1, is GAGVSQSPRYKVAKRGQDVALRCDPISGHVSLFWYQQALGQGPEFLTYFQNEAQLDKSGLPSDRFFAERPEGSVSTLKIQRTQQEDSAVYLCASSLPGDNYNEQFFGPGTRLTVL.

The chain has TRBV7-2 and TRBJ1-2; 7 nucleotides line up with TRBD1. The germline V gene has CDR1 SGHTA and CDR2 FQGNSA. Trimming at V came to 5 bases and at J to 6 bases, leaving 18 bases not matched to a gene. There are 17 residues in the CDR3. The CDR3 region is CASSPPTGFRSMNGYTF. CDR3 nucleotides: TGTGCCAGCAGCCCCCCGACAGGGTTCCGTTCTATGAATGGCTACACCTTC.

The chain couples TRBV3-1 to TRBJ1-2; a weak D match, TRBD1 (6 bases). CDR1 is LGHDT and CDR2 is YNNKEL in the germline V gene (reference sequence). The CDR3 extends over 15 amino acids. V was clipped by 4 bases and J by 4 bases, with 16 bases between them. The CDR3 DNA is TGTGCCAGCAGCCCGCTACAGGGTACCATCTATGGCTACACCTTC. Translation: CASSPLQGTIYGYTF.

V usage is TRBV9 and J usage is TRBJ2-1; 10 nucleotides align to TRBD2. The germline CDR1 and CDR2 sequences are SGDLS and YYNGEE. Losses at the gene ends were 6 bases for V and 7 bases for J; bases not matched to a gene: 7. The CDR3 is 14 residues long. The CDR3: CASNVGLADNEQFF. The CDR3 coding sequence is TGTGCCAGCAATGTCGGACTAGCGGATAATGAGCAGTTCTTC.

J is TRBJ1-2 and V is TRBV29-1; maybe TRBD1 (6 bases). The CDR3 is made up of 13 amino acids. Trimming left V 4 bases short and J 4 bases short, with 13 bases between. The germline V gene has CDR1 SQVTM and CDR2 ANQGSEA. CDR3 protein: CSVVGGTAYGYTF. CDR3 sequence (DNA): TGCAGCGTTGTAGGGGGGACCGCCTATGGCTACACCTTC. Using reference TRBV29-1 and TRBJ1-2 for the parts outside the CDR3, the full variable domain is SAVISQKPSRDICQRGTSLTIQCQVDSQVTMMFWYRQQPGQSLTLIATANQGSEATYESGFVIDKFPISRPNLTFSTLTVSNMSPEDSSIYLCSVVGGTAYGYTFGSGTRLTVV.

Only one count was recorded for this clonotype. The chain joins TRBV6-5 to TRBJ2-7; D is tentatively TRBD1 or TRBD2 (5 bases each). The germline V gene has CDR1 MNHEY and CDR2 SVGAGI. The CDR3 loop spans 15 amino acids. V was clipped by 6 bases and J by 5 bases, with 20 bases between them. The DNA of the CDR3 is TGTGCCAGCAGCCCCCGGGGCACTTTAAGGGACGAGCAGTACTTC. Amino acid sequence: CASSPRGTLRDEQYF.

CDR3 residues: CASSPPPGTNYGYTF. The CDR3, as DNA: TGTGCCAGCTCACCACCGCCAGGGACAAACTATGGCTACACCTTC. The rearrangement joins TRBV18 to TRBJ1-2; D is possibly TRBD1 (6 bases). The V end lost 0 bases, the J end lost 2 bases, and 10 bases lay between the germline ends. The CDR3 contains 15 residues. The germline V gene has CDR1 KGHSH and CDR2 LQKENI.

V gene TRBV7-9 combines with J gene TRBJ2-3, with 8 bases aligning to TRBD2. Germline CDR1 is SEHNR and CDR2 is FQNEAQ (reference sequence). This CDR3 has 15 amino acids. V lost 3 bases and J lost 2; bases outside the gene matches: 4. The CDR3, as DNA: TGTGCCAGCAGCTTTCGCGGGAGGCCCACAGATACGCAGTATTTT. It codes for CASSFRGRPTDTQYF.

The chain has TRBV30 and TRBJ2-7; TRBD1 is a possible D gene (5 bases). Germline CDR1 is GTSNPN and CDR2 is SVGIG (reference sequence). CDR3 length: 11 amino acids. V was shortened by 3 bases and J by 5 bases, with 8 bases between the two germline ends. The CDR3 sequence: CAWRGPNEQYF. The CDR3 DNA follows: TGTGCCTGGAGGGGGCCCAACGAGCAGTACTTC.

This chain connects TRBV2 to TRBJ2-7; D assignment may be TRBD1 or TRBD2 (7 bases each). V was shortened by 10 bases and J by 5 bases, with 24 bases between the two germline ends. This CDR3 region has 15 residues. Germline lookup yields CDR1 SNHLY and CDR2 FYNNEI. In DNA, the CDR3 is TGTGCCACCGTCCTACAGGGGAGGGAAATTGACGAGCAGTACTTC. This translates into CATVLQGREIDEQYF.

V gene TRBV27 combines with J gene TRBJ2-1; TRBD1 matches at 10 bases. CDR1 MNHEY and CDR2 SMNVEV come from the germline V gene (reference sequence). There are 15 residues in the CDR3. Germline trimming cut 6 bases from V and 4 bases from J; bases unmatched to any gene: 6. The CDR3 nucleotides are TGTGCCAGCAGAAGTCCGGGACAGGGGTACAATGAGCAGTTCTTC. Protein sequence: CASRSPGQGYNEQFF.

The chain employs TRBV7-9 and TRBJ2-1; D call uncertain. CDR3 length equals 13 residues. The germline gives CDR1 SEHNR, CDR2 FQNEAQ (reference sequence). V lost 2 bases and J 5 bases, leaving 7 bases between the germline ends. The CDR3 is CASSLFLDNEQFF. The CDR3 DNA sequence: TGTGCCAGCAGCTTATTCTTAGACAATGAGCAGTTCTTC. The full variable domain, completed using reference TRBV7-9 and TRBJ2-1, is DTGVSQNPRHKITKRGQNVTFRCDPISEHNRLYWYRQTLGQGPEFLTYFQNEAQLEKSRLLSDRFSAERPKGSFSTLEIQRTEQGDSAMYLCASSLFLDNEQFFGPGTRLTVL.

The rearrangement links TRBV20-1 to TRBJ2-7; 11 bases are shared with TRBD2. The germline CDR1 and CDR2 sequences are DFQATT and SNEGSKA (reference sequence). CDR3 length equals 16 residues. J lost 2 bases, V lost 4 bases, and 10 bases had no gene match. CDR3 DNA sequence: TGCAGTGCTATTAGCGGGACTAGCGGATTACCCTACGAGCAGTACTTC. It translates to CSAISGTSGLPYEQYF.

The gene calls are TRBV12-3 or TRBV12-4 and TRBJ1-1; 11 bases map to TRBD1. V was clipped by 5 bases and J by 4 bases; unmatched bases: 6. CDR3 size: 15 residues. The CDR3 here is CASSGPGTGGTEAFF. CDR3 DNA: TGTGCCAGCAGTGGGCCCGGGACAGGGGGCACTGAAGCTTTCTTT.

The chain combines TRBV29-1 with TRBJ2-3; TRBD2 matches at 10 bases. Looked up from germline, CDR1 is SQVTM and CDR2 is ANQGSEA. CDR3 size: 14 residues. V dropped 6 bases and J dropped 2; count of bases not matched to a gene: 5. The CDR3 DNA sequence: TGCAGCGTCCAAGGACTAGCGGACACAGATACGCAGTATTTT. Its protein is CSVQGLADTDTQYF.

This CDR3 is CSAYSTIFSYNEQFF. DNA for the CDR3: TGCAGTGCGTATTCGACAATATTCTCCTACAATGAGCAGTTCTTC. This chain joins TRBV20-1 and TRBJ2-1; D not certain. CDR1 and CDR2 from the germline V gene are DFQATT and SNEGSKA (reference sequence). The CDR3 has 15 residues. Trimming left V 6 bases short and J 0 bases short, with 15 bases between.

This rearrangement joins TRBV7-2 to TRBJ2-3, with 8 bases fitting TRBD2. The CDR3 has 16 residues. The germline gives CDR1 SGHTA, CDR2 FQGNSA. Trimming took 2 bases from V and 0 from J; bases not matched to a gene: 4. The CDR3 protein is CASSLLASGSTDTQYF. The CDR3 nucleotides read TGTGCCAGCAGCTTATTAGCTAGCGGGAGCACAGATACGCAGTATTTT.

Remarks on this clonotype: One junction end does not reproduce the germline sequence, and a read error may be involved. V and J are TRBV29-1 and TRBJ1-2; 7 nucleotides agree with TRBD1. Germline CDR1 is SQVTM and CDR2 is ANQGSEA. The CDR3 length is 11 residues. DNA of the CDR3: TGCAGCGTCGGGGACAGCCAGAGTATCGCCTTC. This codes for CSVGDSQSIAF.

The V and J genes are TRBV12-3 or TRBV12-4 and TRBJ2-3, with 12 bases lining up with TRBD2. The V segment lost 4 bases and the J segment 4 bases; nucleotides outside the gene matches: 6. The CDR3 length is 16 residues. This CDR3 reads CASSYLLAGGSDTQYF. CDR3 DNA sequence: TGTGCCAGCAGTTACCTACTAGCGGGGGGCTCAGATACGCAGTATTTT.

The chain recombines TRBV2 with TRBJ2-5; 7 bases align to TRBD2. V gave up 5 bases and J gave up 0 bases; unmatched junction bases: 3. This CDR3 has 14 residues. In germline, CDR1 is SNHLY, CDR2 FYNNEI. The CDR3 coding sequence is TGTGCCAGCAGTTACGGACTAGACCAAGAGACCCAGTACTTC. Its protein product is CASSYGLDQETQYF.

The CDR3 region is CASSIGTGEDQPQHF. As DNA, the CDR3 is TGTGCCAGCAGCATAGGGACAGGGGAGGATCAGCCCCAGCATTTT. The chain joins TRBV9 to TRBJ1-5; TRBD1 agrees at 10 bases. The J segment lost 5 bases and the V segment lost 4 bases, leaving 6 bases of the junction unmatched. Germline CDR1 reads SGDLS; CDR2 reads YYNGEE. The CDR3 is 15 amino acids.

This clonotype occurred once. The chain combines TRBV3-1 with TRBJ1-2, with D uncertain. The V gene's germline CDR1 is LGHDT and CDR2 YNNKEL (reference sequence). The length of the CDR3 is 15 residues. Trimming removed 4 bases at V and 5 bases at J, with 17 bases between. The DNA of the CDR3 is TGTGCCAGCAGCCTGGTCACCGACACGGAGTATGGCTACACCTTC. The encoded protein is CASSLVTDTEYGYTF.

In nucleotides, the CDR3 is TGTGCCATCGGGACAGATTACGAGCAGTACTTC. Amino acid sequence: CAIGTDYEQYF. The V call is TRBV28, the J call TRBJ2-7, with 7 bases identical to TRBD1. The CDR3 spans 11 residues. With V trimmed by 10 bases and J by 4 bases, 4 bases remained unmatched. Per germline, CDR1 MDHEN and CDR2 SYDVKM.

This clonotype was detected only once. This sequence joins TRBV9 and TRBJ1-2; D ambiguous. Trimming removed 0 bases from V and 7 bases from J, with 10 bases in between. Germline lookup yields CDR1 SGDLS and CDR2 YYNGEE. The CDR3 loop spans 13 amino acids. The CDR3 here is CASSVALGFGYTF. In DNA, the CDR3 is TGTGCCAGCAGCGTAGCCTTAGGTTTTGGCTACACCTTC.

CDR3 residues: CASSETGGPVNEQFF. The CDR3 DNA sequence: TGTGCCAGCAGTGAAACAGGGGGCCCTGTGAATGAGCAGTTCTTC. The V call is TRBV6-1, the J call TRBJ2-1, with 9 bases lining up with TRBD1. Germline V gives CDR1 MNHNS, CDR2 SASEGT. This CDR3 is 15 amino acids long. Trimming removed 2 bases from V and 7 bases from J; junction bases left unmatched: 6.

V usage is TRBV20-1 and J usage is TRBJ1-6; D gene ambiguous. CDR1 DFQATT and CDR2 SNEGSKA come from the germline V gene (reference sequence). Deletions cut 0 bases from V and 9 bases from J, with 12 bases between. This CDR3 is built from 14 residues. CDR3: CSAREKFMGSPLHF. The CDR3 coding sequence is TGCAGTGCTAGAGAGAAGTTTATGGGTTCACCCCTCCACTTT.

V is TRBV18 and J is TRBJ2-3, with no clear D. CDR1 KGHSH and CDR2 LQKENI come from the germline V gene. The CDR3 sequence is 14 residues long. The V end lost 3 bases, the J end lost 0 bases, and 7 bases lay between the germline ends. CDR3 sequence reads: CASSPVGSTDTQYF. CDR3 coding DNA: TGTGCCAGCTCACCGGTGGGCAGCACAGATACGCAGTATTTT.

This sequence joins TRBV2 and TRBJ2-1; 8 positions match TRBD2. The CDR3 covers 15 residues. V dropped 6 bases and J dropped 5; count of bases not matched to a gene: 9. The germline V gene has CDR1 SNHLY and CDR2 FYNNEI. The CDR3 is CASRPTSGAHNEQFF. CDR3 in DNA: TGTGCCAGCAGGCCAACTAGCGGCGCCCACAATGAGCAGTTCTTC.

V is TRBV29-1 and J is TRBJ2-1; TRBD2 matches 13 bases. Losses at the gene ends were 7 bases for V and 8 bases for J; bases not matched to a gene: 14. Per the germline V gene, CDR1 is SQVTM and CDR2 is ANQGSEA. The CDR3 runs to 16 residues. The CDR3 region is CSAPIWGTSGMDEQFF. The CDR3 coding sequence is TGCAGCGCCCCAATCTGGGGGACTAGCGGGATGGATGAGCAGTTCTTC.

J is TRBJ1-2 and V is TRBV20-1, with a weak D call TRBD1 (5 bases). The CDR3 consists of 13 residues. The V gene lost 3 bases and the J gene lost 7 bases, with 15 bases spanning the gap. Germline lookup yields CDR1 DFQATT and CDR2 SNEGSKA (reference sequence). The CDR3 spells CSARGTDPLGYTF. The CDR3 DNA follows: TGCAGTGCTAGGGGGACCGATCCCCTTGGCTACACCTTC.

The chain combines TRBV6-6 with TRBJ2-7; TRBD2 aligns across 11 bases. The germline CDR1 and CDR2 sequences are MNHNY and SVGAGI (reference sequence). J was trimmed by 6 bases and V by 2 bases; bases with no gene match: 9. This CDR3 has 16 amino acids. The CDR3 DNA reads as TGTGCCAGCAGTTACCGTTTAGCGGGAGGGCGGTGCGAGCAGTACTTC. Its protein is CASSYRLAGGRCEQYF.